Below, 6 T cell receptor beta chains from the same sample are listed, as sequenced in a study of blood T cell repertoires in COVID-19. TCRdb's copy holds only in-frame clones and misses some; the assay was immunoSEQ multiplex PCR. Among about 300,000 clones listed, around 90% were seen once. The sequenced sample was peripheral blood. The receptor source for this set is a man in his sixties or seventies with acute or convalescent COVID-19.

This chain links TRBV7-9 with TRBJ1-2, with a weak D call TRBD1 (5 bases). The CDR3 is made up of 15 amino acids. Germline-derived CDR1 and CDR2 are SEHNR and FQNEAQ (reference sequence). The V gene lost 5 bases and the J gene lost 0 bases, with 13 bases spanning the gap. In DNA, the CDR3 is TGTGCCAGCAGCCCGAACAAAGGGGCTAACTATGGCTACACCTTC. It specifies CASSPNKGANYGYTF.

The chain couples TRBV19 to TRBJ2-1; 9 nucleotides agree with TRBD2. Germline-derived CDR1 and CDR2 are LNHDA and SQIVND (reference sequence). V gave up 3 bases and J gave up 8 bases; unmatched junction bases: 5. The CDR3 is made up of 14 amino acids. CDR3 in amino acids: CASSISGRDYEQFF. The CDR3 coding sequence is TGTGCCAGTAGTATTAGCGGGAGAGACTATGAGCAGTTCTTC.

This sequence joins TRBV28 and TRBJ2-7; D not resolved. Germline lookup yields CDR1 MDHEN and CDR2 SYDVKM. CDR3 length equals 15 residues. Trimming cost V 1 base and J 0 bases, with 10 bases left between them. Written as DNA, the CDR3 is TGTGCCAGCAGTTTATCAGCGATGAGCTCCTACGAGCAGTACTTC. It encodes CASSLSAMSSYEQYF.

The chain employs TRBV29-1 and TRBJ2-2; 12 bases map to TRBD2. Per the germline V gene, CDR1 is SQVTM and CDR2 is ANQGSEA. The trim removed 7 bases at V and 7 bases at J, leaving 4 bases unmatched. The CDR3 runs to 13 residues. CDR3 sequence reads: CSGLAGDGGELFF. The CDR3 DNA is TGCAGCGGACTAGCGGGAGACGGCGGGGAGCTGTTTTTT.

The chain joins TRBV5-6 to TRBJ2-5; possible D gene TRBD2, 6 bases. V lost 4 bases and J lost 2, with 12 bases in between. The CDR3 is made up of 14 amino acids. Germline V CDR1 and CDR2: SGHDT, YYEEEE. CDR3 sequence (DNA): TGTGCCAGCAGCCAGACCGGGAGTCAAGAGACCCAGTACTTC. This sequence encodes CASSQTGSQETQYF.

Details on this clone: Other DNA sequences in this specimen translate into the identical CDR3. The CDR3 loop is CASSPGGTDTEAFF. The CDR3 DNA reads TGTGCCAGCAGCCCGGGAGGGACGGACACTGAAGCTTTCTTT. V usage is TRBV5-4 and J usage is TRBJ1-1; D is perhaps TRBD1 (5 bases). CDR3 size: 14 residues. The germline V and J ends were trimmed by 4 bases and 3 bases, with 13 bases remaining between them. Per the germline V gene, CDR1 is SGHNT and CDR2 is YYREEE (reference sequence).